The present T cell receptor beta chain was sequenced within a study of blood T cell repertoires in COVID-19. The length of the CDR3 is 21 residues. CDR1 LNHDA and CDR2 SQIVND come from the germline V gene (reference sequence). V trimming: 5 bases; J trimming: 1 base; junction bases outside the gene matches: 23. Profiled with immunoSEQ multiplex PCR; TCRdb holds only in-frame clones, not every one. Seen here are around 120,000 clones, approximately 80% observed once, and the top ten hold about 9.6%. This TCR was sampled from a man in his forties with active or convalescent COVID-19. Sample: peripheral blood. V and J are TRBV19 and TRBJ1-1, with TRBD1 identical over 9 bases. CDR3: CASSAYRGRGQRVVTNTEAFF. In nucleotides, the CDR3 is TGTGCCAGTAGTGCATACAGGGGGCGGGGGCAAAGGGTTGTGACGAACACTGAAGCTTTCTTT.